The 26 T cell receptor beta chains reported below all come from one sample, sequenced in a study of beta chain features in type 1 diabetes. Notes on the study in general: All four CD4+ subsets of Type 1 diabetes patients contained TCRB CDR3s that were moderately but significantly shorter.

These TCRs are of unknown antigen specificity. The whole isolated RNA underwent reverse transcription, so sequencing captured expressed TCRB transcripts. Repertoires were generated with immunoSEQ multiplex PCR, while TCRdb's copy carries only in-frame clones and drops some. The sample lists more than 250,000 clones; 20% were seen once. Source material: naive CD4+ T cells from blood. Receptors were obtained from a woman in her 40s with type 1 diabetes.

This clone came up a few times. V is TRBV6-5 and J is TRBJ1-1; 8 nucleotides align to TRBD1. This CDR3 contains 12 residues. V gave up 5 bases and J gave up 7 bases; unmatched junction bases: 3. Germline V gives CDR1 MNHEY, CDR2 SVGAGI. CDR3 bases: TGTGCCAGCAGTGCACAGGGGGATGAAGCTTTCTTT. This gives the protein CASSAQGDEAFF.

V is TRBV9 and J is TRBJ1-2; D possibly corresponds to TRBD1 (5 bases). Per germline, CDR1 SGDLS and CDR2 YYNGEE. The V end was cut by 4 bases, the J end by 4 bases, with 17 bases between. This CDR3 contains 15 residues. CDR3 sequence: CASSPRQPFGYGYTF. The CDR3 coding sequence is TGTGCCAGCAGCCCCCGACAGCCTTTTGGCTATGGCTACACCTTC.

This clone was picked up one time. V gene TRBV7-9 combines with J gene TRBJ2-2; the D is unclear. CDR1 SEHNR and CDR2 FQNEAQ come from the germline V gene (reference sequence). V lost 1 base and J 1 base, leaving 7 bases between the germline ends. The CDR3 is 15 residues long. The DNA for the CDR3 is TGTGCCAGCAGCTTAGGCCCGAGGAACACCGGGGAGCTGTTTTTT. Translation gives CASSLGPRNTGELFF.

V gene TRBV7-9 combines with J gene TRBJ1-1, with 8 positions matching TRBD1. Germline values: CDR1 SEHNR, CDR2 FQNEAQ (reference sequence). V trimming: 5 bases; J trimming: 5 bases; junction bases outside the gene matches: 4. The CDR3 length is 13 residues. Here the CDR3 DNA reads TGTGCCAGCAGCGGATACAGGGGGACTGAAGCTTTCTTT. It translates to CASSGYRGTEAFF.

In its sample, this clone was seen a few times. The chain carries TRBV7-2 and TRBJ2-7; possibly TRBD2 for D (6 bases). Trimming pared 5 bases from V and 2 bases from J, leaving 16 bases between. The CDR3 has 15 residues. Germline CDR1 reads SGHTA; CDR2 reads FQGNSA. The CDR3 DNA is TGTGCCAGCAGCCAAATGGGACTGGGAGCCTACGAGCAGTACTTC. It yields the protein CASSQMGLGAYEQYF. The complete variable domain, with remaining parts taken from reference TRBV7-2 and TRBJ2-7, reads GAGVSQSPSNKVTEKGKDVELRCDPISGHTALYWYRQSLGQGLEFLIYFQGNSAPDKSGLPSDRFSAERTGGSVSTLTIQRTQQEDSAVYLCASSQMGLGAYEQYFGPGTRLTVT.

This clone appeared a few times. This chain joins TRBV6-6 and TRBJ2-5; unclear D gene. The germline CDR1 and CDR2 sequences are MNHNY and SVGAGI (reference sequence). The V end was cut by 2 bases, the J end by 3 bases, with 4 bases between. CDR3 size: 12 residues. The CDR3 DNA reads TGTGCCAGCAGTTACAGCAAAGAGACCCAGTACTTC. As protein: CASSYSKETQYF.

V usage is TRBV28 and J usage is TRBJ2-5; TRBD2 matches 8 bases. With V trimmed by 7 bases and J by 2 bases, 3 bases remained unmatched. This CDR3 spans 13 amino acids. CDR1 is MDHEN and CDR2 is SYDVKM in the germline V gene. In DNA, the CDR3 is TGTGCCAGCACGACTAGCGTACAAGAGACCCAGTACTTC. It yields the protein CASTTSVQETQYF.

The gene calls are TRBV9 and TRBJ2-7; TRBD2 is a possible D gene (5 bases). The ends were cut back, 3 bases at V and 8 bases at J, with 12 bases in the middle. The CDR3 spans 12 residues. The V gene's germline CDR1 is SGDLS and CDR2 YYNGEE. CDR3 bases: TGTGCCAGCAGCGCCCCCTCGGGGAAGCAGTACTTC. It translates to CASSAPSGKQYF.

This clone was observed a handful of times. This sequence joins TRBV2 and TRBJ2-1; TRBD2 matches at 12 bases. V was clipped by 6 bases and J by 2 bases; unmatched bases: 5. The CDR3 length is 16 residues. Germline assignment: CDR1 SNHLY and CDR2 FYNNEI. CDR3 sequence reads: CASSLGLAGTYNEQFF. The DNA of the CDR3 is TGTGCCAGCAGCCTCGGACTAGCGGGAACCTACAATGAGCAGTTCTTC.

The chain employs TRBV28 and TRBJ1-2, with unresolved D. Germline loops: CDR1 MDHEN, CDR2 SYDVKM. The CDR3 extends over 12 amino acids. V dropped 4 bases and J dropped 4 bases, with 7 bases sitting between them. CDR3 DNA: TGTGCCAGCAGTTCAAGCGGCTATGGCTACACCTTC. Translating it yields CASSSSGYGYTF.

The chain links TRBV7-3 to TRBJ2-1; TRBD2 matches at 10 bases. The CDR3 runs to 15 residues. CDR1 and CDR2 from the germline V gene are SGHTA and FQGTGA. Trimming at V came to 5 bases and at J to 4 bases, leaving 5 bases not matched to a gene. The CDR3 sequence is CASSILAGQYNEQFF. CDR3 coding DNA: TGTGCCAGCAGCATACTAGCGGGACAATACAATGAGCAGTTCTTC.

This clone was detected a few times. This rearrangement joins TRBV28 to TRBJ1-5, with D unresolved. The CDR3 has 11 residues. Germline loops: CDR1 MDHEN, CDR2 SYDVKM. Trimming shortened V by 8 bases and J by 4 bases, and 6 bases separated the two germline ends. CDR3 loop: CASGGNQPQHF. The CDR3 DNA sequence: TGTGCCAGCGGAGGGAATCAGCCCCAGCATTTT.

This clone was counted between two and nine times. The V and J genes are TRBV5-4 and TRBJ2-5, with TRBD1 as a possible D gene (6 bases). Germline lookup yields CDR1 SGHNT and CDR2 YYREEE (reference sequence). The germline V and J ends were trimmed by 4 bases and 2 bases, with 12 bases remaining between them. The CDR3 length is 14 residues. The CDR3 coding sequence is TGTGCCAGCAGCCGTACTGGACAGCAAGAGACCCAGTACTTC. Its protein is CASSRTGQQETQYF. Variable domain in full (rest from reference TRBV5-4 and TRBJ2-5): ETGVTQSPTHLIKTRGQQVTLRCSSQSGHNTVSWYQQALGQGPQFIFQYYREEENGRGNFPPRFSGLQFPNYSSELNVNALELDDSALYLCASSRTGQQETQYFGPGTRLLVL.

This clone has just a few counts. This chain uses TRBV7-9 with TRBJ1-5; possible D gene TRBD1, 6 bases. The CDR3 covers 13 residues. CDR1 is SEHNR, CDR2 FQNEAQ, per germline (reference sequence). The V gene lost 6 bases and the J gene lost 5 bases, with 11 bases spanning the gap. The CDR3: CASSTQGYQPQHF. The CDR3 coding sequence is TGTGCCAGCAGTACACAGGGATATCAGCCCCAGCATTTT.

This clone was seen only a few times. CDR3 sequence: CASSGRGGLAATDTQYF. CDR3 nucleotides: TGTGCCAGCAGCGGCCGGGGGGGACTAGCGGCAACAGATACGCAGTATTTT. The chain uses TRBV9 and TRBJ2-3, with TRBD2 matching 11 bases. Germline CDR1 reads SGDLS; CDR2 reads YYNGEE. Unmatched junction bases numbered 9, after V lost 3 bases and J lost 3 bases. This CDR3 is 17 amino acids long.

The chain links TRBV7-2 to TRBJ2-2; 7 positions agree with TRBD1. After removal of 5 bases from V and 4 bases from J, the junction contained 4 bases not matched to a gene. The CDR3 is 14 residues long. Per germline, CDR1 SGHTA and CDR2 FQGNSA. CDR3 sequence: CASSRDRATGELFF. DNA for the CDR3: TGTGCCAGCAGCCGTGACAGGGCCACCGGGGAGCTGTTTTTT.

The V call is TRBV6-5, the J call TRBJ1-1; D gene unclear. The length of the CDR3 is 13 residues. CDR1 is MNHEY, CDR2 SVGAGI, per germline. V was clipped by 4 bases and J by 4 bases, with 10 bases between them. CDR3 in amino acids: CASSSMEGTEAFF. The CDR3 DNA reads TGTGCCAGCAGTTCAATGGAGGGCACTGAAGCTTTCTTT.

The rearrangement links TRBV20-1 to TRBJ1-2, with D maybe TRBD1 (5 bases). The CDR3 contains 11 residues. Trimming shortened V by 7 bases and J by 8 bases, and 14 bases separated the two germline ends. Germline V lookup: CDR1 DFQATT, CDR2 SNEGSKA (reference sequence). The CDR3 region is CSGEGVPGYTF. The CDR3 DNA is TGCAGTGGAGAAGGGGTACCGGGCTACACCTTC.

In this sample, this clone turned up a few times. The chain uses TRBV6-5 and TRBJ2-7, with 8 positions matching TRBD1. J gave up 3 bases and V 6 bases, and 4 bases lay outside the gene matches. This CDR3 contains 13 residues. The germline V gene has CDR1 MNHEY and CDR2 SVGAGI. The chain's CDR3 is CASRWTGNYEQYF. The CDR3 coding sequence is TGTGCCAGCAGATGGACAGGGAACTACGAGCAGTACTTC.

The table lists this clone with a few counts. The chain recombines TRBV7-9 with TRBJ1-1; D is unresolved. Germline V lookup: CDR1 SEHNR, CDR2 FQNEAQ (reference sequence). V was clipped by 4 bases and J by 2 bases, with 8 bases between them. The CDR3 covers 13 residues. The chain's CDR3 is CASSYLPNTEAFF. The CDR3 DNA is TGTGCCAGCAGCTATCTCCCCAACACTGAAGCTTTCTTT.

The CDR3 DNA is TGCGCCAGCAGCCCCAGGGGGCGACAGAAGAACACTGAAGCTTTCTTT. It encodes CASSPRGRQKNTEAFF. The chain is built from TRBV5-1 and TRBJ1-1, with 8 bases that match TRBD1. CDR3 length equals 16 residues. J was trimmed by 1 base and V by 4 bases; bases with no gene match: 9. CDR1 is SGHRS and CDR2 is YFSETQ in the germline V gene.

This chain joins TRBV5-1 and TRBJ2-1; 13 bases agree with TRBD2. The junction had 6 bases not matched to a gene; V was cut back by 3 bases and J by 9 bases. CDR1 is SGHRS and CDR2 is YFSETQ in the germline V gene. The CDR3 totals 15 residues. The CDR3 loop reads CASSSWTSGSGEQFF. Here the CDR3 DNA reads TGCGCCAGCAGCTCATGGACTAGCGGGAGCGGTGAGCAGTTCTTC.

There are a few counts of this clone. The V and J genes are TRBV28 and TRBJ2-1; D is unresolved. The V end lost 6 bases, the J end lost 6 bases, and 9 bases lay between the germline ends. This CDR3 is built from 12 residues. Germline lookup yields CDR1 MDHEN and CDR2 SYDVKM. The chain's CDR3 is CASSPYSNEQFF. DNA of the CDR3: TGTGCCAGCAGCCCTTATAGCAATGAGCAGTTCTTC.

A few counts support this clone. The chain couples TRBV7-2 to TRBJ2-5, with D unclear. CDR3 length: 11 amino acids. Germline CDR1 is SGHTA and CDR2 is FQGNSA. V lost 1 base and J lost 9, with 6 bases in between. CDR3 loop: CASSLDVAQYF. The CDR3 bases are TGTGCCAGCAGCTTAGACGTAGCCCAGTACTTC. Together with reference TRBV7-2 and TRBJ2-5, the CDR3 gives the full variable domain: GAGVSQSPSNKVTEKGKDVELRCDPISGHTALYWYRQSLGQGLEFLIYFQGNSAPDKSGLPSDRFSAERTGGSVSTLTIQRTQQEDSAVYLCASSLDVAQYFGPGTRLLVL.

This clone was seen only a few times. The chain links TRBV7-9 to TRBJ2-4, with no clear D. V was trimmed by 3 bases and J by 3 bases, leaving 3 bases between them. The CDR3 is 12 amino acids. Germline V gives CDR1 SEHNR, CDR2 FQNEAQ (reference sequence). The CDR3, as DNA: TGTGCCAGCAGCTTCAGCAAAAACATTCAGTACTTC. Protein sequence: CASSFSKNIQYF.

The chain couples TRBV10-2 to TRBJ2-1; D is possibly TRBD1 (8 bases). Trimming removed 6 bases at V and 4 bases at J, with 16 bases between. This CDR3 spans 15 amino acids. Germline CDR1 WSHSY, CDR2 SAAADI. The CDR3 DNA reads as TGCGCCAGCAGGGATGAACAGGGGGGGTACAATGAGCAGTTCTTC. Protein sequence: CASRDEQGGYNEQFF.